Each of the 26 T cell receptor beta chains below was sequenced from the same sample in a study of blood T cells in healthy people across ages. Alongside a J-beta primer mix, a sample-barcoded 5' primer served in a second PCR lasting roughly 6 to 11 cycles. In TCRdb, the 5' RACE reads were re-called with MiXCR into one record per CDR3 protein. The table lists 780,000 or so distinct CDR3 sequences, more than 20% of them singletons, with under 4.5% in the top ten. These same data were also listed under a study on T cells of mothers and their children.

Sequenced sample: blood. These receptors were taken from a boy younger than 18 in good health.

The chain's CDR3 is CASSLYGGAGNQPQHF. CDR3 bases: TGTGCCAGCAGCTTGTACGGGGGGGCGGGCAATCAGCCCCAGCATTTT. The chain couples TRBV7-2 to TRBJ1-5; D is perhaps TRBD1 (6 bases). From germline, CDR1 is SGHTA and CDR2 FQGNSA. V was cut by 3 bases and J by 2 bases, with 14 bases left in between. The CDR3 is 16 residues long.

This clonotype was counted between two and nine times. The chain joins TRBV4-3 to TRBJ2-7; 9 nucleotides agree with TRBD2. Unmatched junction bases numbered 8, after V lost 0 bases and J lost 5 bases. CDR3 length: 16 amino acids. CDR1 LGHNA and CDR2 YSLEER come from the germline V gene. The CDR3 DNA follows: TGCGCCAGCAGCCAAGAAGCTCTAGCGGGGACGGACGAGCAGTACTTC. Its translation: CASSQEALAGTDEQYF.

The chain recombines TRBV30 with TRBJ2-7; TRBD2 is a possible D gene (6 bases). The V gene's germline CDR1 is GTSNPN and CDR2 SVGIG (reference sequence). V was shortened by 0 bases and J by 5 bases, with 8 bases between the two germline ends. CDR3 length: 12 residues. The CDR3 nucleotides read TGTGCCTGGAGTGTTGGCGGGAACGAGCAGTACTTC. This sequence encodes CAWSVGGNEQYF.

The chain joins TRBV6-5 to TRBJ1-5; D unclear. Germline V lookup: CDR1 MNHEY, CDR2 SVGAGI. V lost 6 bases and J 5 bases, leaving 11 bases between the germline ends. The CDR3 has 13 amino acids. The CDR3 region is CASRSTGDQPQHF. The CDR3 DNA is TGTGCCAGCAGGTCAACGGGAGATCAGCCCCAGCATTTT.

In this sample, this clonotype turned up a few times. This CDR3 is CASSLEGRGPRTGELFF. CDR3 bases: TGTGCCAGCAGTTTAGAAGGTAGAGGGCCGCGCACCGGGGAGCTGTTTTTT. The chain couples TRBV27 to TRBJ2-2; a possible D gene is TRBD2 (5 bases). In germline, CDR1 is MNHEY, CDR2 SMNVEV (reference sequence). The CDR3 has 17 amino acids. Between the trimmed V and J ends, which lost 2 bases and 4 bases, there was a span of 17 bases.

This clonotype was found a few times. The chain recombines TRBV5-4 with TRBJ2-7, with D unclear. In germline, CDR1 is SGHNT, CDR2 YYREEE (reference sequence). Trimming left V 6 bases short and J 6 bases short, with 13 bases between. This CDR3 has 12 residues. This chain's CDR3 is CASNKTGFEQYF. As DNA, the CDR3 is TGTGCCAGCAACAAGACGGGCTTCGAGCAGTACTTC.

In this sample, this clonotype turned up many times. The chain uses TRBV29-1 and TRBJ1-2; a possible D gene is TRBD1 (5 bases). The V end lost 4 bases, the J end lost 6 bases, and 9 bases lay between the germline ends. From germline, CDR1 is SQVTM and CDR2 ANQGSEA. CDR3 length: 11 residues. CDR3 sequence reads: CSVGQFNGYTF. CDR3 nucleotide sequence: TGCAGCGTTGGACAGTTCAATGGCTACACCTTC.

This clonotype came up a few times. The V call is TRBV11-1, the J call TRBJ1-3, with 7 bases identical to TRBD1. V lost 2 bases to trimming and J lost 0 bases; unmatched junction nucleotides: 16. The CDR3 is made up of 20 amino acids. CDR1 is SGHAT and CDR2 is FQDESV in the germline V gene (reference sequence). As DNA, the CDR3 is TGTGCCAGCAGCTTAAAACCGGAACAGGGGCCCTTCTTCTCTGGAAACACCATATATTTT. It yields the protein CASSLKPEQGPFFSGNTIYF.

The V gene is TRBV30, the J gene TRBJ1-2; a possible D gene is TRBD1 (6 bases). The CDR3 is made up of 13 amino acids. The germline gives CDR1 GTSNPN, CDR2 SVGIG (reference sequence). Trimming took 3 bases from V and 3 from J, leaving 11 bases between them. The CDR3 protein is CAWSDRGDYGYTF. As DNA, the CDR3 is TGTGCCTGGAGCGATAGGGGGGACTATGGCTACACCTTC.

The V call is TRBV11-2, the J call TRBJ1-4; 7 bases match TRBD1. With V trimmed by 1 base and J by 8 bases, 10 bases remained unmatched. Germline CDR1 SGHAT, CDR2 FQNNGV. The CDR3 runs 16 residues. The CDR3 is CASSLGVRDSGEKLFF. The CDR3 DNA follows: TGTGCCAGCAGCTTAGGTGTCCGGGACAGCGGGGAAAAACTGTTTTTT.

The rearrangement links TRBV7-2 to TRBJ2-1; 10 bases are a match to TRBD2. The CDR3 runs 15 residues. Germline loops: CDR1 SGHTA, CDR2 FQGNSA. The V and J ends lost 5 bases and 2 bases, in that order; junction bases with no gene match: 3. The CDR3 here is CASSTTSGPYNEQFF. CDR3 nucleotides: TGTGCCAGCAGCACGACTAGCGGGCCCTACAATGAGCAGTTCTTC.

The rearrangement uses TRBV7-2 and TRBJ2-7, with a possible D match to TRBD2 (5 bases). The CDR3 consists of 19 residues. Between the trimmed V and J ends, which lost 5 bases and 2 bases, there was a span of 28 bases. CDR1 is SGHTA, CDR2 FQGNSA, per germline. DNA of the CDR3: TGTGCCAGCAGCCCACTCCTCCTAGCAGACCGCGCGATGACCTACGAGCAGTACTTC. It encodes CASSPLLLADRAMTYEQYF. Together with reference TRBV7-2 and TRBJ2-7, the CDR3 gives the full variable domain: GAGVSQSPSNKVTEKGKDVELRCDPISGHTALYWYRQSLGQGLEFLIYFQGNSAPDKSGLPSDRFSAERTGGSVSTLTIQRTQQEDSAVYLCASSPLLLADRAMTYEQYFGPGTRLTVT.

DNA for the CDR3: TGTGCCAGCAGCTTATGGGAGGGAGGCTCTAACTATGGCTACACCTTC. Residues: CASSLWEGGSNYGYTF. The chain is built from TRBV7-6 and TRBJ1-2; D gene unclear. The germline CDR1 and CDR2 sequences are SGHVS and FNYEAQ. The length of the CDR3 is 16 residues. Trimming cost V 2 bases and J 0 bases, with 13 bases left between them.

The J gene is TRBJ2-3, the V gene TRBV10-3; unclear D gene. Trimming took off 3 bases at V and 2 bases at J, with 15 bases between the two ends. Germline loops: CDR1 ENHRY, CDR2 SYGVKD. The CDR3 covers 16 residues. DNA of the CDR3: TGTGCCATCAGTGATACACGGAACCCTTACACAGATACGCAGTATTTT. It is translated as CAISDTRNPYTDTQYF.

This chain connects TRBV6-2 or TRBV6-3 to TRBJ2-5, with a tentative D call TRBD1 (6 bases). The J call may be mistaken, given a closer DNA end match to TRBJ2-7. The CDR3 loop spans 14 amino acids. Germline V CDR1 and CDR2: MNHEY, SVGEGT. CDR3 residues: CASGTIRGSYEQYF. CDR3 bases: TGTGCCAGCGGAACAATCAGGGGCTCCTACGAGCAGTACTTC.

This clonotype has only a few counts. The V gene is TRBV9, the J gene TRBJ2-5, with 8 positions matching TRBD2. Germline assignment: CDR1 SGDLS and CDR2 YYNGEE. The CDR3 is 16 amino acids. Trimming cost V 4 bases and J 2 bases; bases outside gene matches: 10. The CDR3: CASSPVHLAGQETQYF. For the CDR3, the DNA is TGTGCCAGCAGCCCCGTACATCTAGCGGGTCAAGAGACCCAGTACTTC.

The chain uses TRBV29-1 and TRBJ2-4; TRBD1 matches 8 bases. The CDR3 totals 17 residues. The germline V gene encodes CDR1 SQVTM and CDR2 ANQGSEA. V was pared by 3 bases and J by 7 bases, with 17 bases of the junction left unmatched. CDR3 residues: CSVEGVSGQGARNIQYF. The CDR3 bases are TGCAGCGTTGAGGGCGTTTCCGGCCAGGGGGCGAGGAACATTCAGTACTTC.

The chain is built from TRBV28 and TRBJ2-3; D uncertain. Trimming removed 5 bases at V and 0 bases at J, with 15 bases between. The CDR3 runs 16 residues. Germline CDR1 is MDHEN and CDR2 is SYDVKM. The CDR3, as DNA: TGTGCCAGCAGTCTCCAAGGCCATCTAAGCACAGATACGCAGTATTTT. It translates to CASSLQGHLSTDTQYF.

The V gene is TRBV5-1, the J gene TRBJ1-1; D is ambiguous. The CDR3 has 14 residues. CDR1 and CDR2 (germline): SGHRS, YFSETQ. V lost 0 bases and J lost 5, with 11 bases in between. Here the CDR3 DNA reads TGCGCCAGCAGCTTGGCCTCCGGGTATACTGAAGCTTTCTTT. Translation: CASSLASGYTEAFF.

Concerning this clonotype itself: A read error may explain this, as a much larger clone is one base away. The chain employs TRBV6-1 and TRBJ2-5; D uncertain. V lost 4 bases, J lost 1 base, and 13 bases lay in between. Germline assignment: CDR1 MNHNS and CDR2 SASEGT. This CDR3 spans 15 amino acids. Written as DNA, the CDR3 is TGTGCCAGCAGTGGACCGACCTTCCTCCAAGAGACCCAGTACTTC. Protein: CASSGPTFLQETQYF.

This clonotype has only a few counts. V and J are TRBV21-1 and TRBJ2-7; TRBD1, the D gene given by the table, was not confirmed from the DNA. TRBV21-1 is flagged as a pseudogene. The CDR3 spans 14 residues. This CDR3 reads CASSKLGWGAEQYF. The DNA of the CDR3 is TGTGCCAGCAGCAAATTGGGCTGGGGCGCCGAGCAGTACTTC.

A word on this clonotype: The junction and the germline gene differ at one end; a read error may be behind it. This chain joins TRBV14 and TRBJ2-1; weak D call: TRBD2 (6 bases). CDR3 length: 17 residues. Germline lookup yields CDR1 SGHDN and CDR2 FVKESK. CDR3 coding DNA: TGTGCCAGCAGCAAAGACGGGCCGGGAGCTGGAGGGAATGAGCAGTTCTTC. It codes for CASSKDGPGAGGNEQFF. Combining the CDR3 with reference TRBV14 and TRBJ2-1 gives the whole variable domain EAGVTQFPSHSVIEKGQTVTLRCDPISGHDNLYWYRRVMGKEIKFLLHFVKESKQDESGMPNNRFLAERTGGTYSTLKVQPAELEDSGVYFCASSKDGPGAGGNEQFFGPGTRLTVL.

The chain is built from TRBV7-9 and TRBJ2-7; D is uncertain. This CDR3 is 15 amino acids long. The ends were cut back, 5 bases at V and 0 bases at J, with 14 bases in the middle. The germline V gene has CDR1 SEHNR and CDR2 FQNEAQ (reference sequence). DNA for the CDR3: TGTGCCAGCAGCACTAACGCCCTGAGCTCCTACGAGCAGTACTTC. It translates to CASSTNALSSYEQYF.

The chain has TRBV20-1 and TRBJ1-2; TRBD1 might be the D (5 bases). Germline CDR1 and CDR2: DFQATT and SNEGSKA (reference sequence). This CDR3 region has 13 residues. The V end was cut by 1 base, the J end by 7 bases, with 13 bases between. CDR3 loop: CSARGGTTGGYTF. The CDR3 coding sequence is TGCAGTGCTAGAGGGGGGACGACGGGTGGCTACACCTTC.

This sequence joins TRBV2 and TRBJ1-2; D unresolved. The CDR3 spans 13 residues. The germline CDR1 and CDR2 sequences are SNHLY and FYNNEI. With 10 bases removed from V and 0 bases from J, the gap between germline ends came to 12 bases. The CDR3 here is CAIGGVSNYGYTF. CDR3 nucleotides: TGTGCCATAGGTGGCGTTTCTAACTATGGCTACACCTTC.

CDR3 region: CASSGAAQGHGYTF. The CDR3 nucleotides read TGCGCCAGCAGCGGTGCGGCACAGGGTCATGGCTACACCTTC. The V gene is TRBV5-1, the J gene TRBJ1-2, with D possibly TRBD1 on 6 matching bases. Germline V gene data show CDR1 as SGHRS and CDR2 as YFSETQ. The CDR3 is 14 residues long. V shed 4 bases and J shed 6 bases, with 16 bases lying between them.